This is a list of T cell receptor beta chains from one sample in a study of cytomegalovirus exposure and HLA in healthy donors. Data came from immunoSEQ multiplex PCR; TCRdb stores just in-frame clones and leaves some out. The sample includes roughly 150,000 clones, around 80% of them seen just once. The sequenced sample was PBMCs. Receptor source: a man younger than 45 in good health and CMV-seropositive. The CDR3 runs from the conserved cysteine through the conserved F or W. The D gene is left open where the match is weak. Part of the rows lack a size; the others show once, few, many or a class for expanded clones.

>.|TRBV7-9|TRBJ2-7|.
TGTGCCAGCAGCTTACGCCCCGCCCTATCGGGACAGTACTTC
CASSLRPALSGQYF
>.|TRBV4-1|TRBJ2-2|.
TGCGCCAGCAGCCAAGATGTTAGGGGCCTCGACACCGGGGAGCTGTTTTTT
CASSQDVRGLDTGELFF
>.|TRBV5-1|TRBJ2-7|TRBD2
TGCGCCAGCCGGGGACTAGCGGGAGGGCCTGGTGAGCAGTACTTC
CASRGLAGGPGEQYF
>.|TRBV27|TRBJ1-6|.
TGTGCCAGCAGTCCGCTGACAGTTCTAAACGAACTCCACTTT
CASSPLTVLNELHF
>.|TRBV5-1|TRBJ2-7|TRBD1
TGCGCCAGCAGCAAAGCGACAGGGGCCCCCTACGAGCAGTACTTC
CASSKATGAPYEQYF
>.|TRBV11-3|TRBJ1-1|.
TGTGCCAGCAGCCCCAGGGGTTATAGCACTGAAGCTTTCTTT
CASSPRGYSTEAFF
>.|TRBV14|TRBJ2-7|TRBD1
TGTGCCAGCAGCCTCTCTCCGGGACAGGGGTCCTACGAGCAGTACTTC
CASSLSPGQGSYEQYF
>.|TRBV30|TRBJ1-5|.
TGTGCCTGGAGTGTAACTCTTGGCAATCAGCCCCAGCATTTT
CAWSVTLGNQPQHF
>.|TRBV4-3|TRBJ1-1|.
TGCGCCAGCAGCCAAGATCTGCCGGAGACTGAAGCTTTCTTT
CASSQDLPETEAFF
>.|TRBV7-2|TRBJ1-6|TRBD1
TGTGCCAGCAGCCCTACGACAGGGGCCTATAATTCACCCCTCCACTTT
CASSPTTGAYNSPLHF
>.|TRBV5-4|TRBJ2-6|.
TGTGCCAGCAGCTCCGGGACTCATACTTCTGGGGCCAACGTCCTGACTTTC
CASSSGTHTSGANVLTF
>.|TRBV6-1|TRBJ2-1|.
TGTGCCAGCAGTGATGCGACAACGAACAATGAGCAGTTCTTC
CASSDATTNNEQFF
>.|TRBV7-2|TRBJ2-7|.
TGTGCCAGCAGCTTAGCGCCTGGGTCGGGGGAGCAGTACTTC
CASSLAPGSGEQYF
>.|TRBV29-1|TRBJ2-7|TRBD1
TGCAGCGTTGTACAGGGGGCCTACGAGCAGTACTTC
CSVVQGAYEQYF
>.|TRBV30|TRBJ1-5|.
TGTGCCTGGAGTGTTAACATAAATCAGCCCCAGCATTTT
CAWSVNINQPQHF
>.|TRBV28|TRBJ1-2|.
TGTGCCAGCAGTTTTACGGGGTATGGCTACACCTTC
CASSFTGYGYTF
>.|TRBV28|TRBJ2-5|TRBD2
TGTGCCAGCAGTTTAGAACTAGCGGGGGACCAAGAGACCCAGTACTTC
CASSLELAGDQETQYF
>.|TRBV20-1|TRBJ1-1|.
TGCAGTGCTGCTCGGACAGCTACTCCTTTCTTT
CSAARTATPFF
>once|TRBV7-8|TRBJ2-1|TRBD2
TGTGCCAGCAGCTCCCTTTGGGAGGGCAATGAGCAGTTCTTC
CASSSLWEGNEQFF
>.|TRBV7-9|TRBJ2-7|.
TGTGCCAGCAGCCCTAACGGGGGACTCTACGAGCAGTACTTC
CASSPNGGLYEQYF
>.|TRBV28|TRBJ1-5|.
TGTGCCAGCAGTGAACTCGGGTACCAGCCCCAGCATTTT
CASSELGYQPQHF
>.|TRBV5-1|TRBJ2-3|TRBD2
TGCGCCAGCAGCTTGGGAGCGGGAGACGGTACAGATACGCAGTATTTT
CASSLGAGDGTDTQYF
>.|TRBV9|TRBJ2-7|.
TGTGCCAGCAGCCCGACCTCCCCGGGGACACTCTCCTACGAGCAGTACTTC
CASSPTSPGTLSYEQYF
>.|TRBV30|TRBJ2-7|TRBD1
TGTGCCTCGCGCTCGGGACAGGGCTACGAGCAGTACTTC
CASRSGQGYEQYF
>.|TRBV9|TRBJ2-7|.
TGTGCCAGCAGCGTAGGGACAGTCCCTTCCTCCTACGAGCAGTACTTC
CASSVGTVPSSYEQYF
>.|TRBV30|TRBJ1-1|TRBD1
TGTGCCTGGAGTGTACTCCGGACAGGCAACTCTGAAGCTTTCTTT
CAWSVLRTGNSEAFF
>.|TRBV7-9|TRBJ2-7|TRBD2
TGTGCCAGCAGCTTCGAGCGGGGCTCCTACGAGCAGTACTTC
CASSFERGSYEQYF
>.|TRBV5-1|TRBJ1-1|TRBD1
TGCGCCAGCAGCTTAGGAGACAGGGAGAACACTGAAGCTTTCTTT
CASSLGDRENTEAFF
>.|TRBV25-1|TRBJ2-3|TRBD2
TGTGCCAGCAGTGATTGGGGTAGCGGGAGAAACACAGATACGCAGTATTTT
CASSDWGSGRNTDTQYF
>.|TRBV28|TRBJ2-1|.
TGTGCCAGCAGTTTAGGTAGGAGGACGGGACATTCTTCCTACAATGAGCAGTTCTTC
CASSLGRRTGHSSYNEQFF
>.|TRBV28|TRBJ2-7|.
TGTGCCAGCACCAGGGGTGCCTACGAGCAGTACTTC
CASTRGAYEQYF
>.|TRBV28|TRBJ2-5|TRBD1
TGTGCCAGCAGCCTAGACAGGGGAAAGACCCAGTACTTC
CASSLDRGKTQYF
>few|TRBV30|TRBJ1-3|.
TGTGCCTGGAGTGTGAAACAGGGAGTAACCGGAAACACCATATATTTT
CAWSVKQGVTGNTIYF
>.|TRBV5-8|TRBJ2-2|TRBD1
TGTGCCAGCAGCCGCTGGGGACAGGGAGCCGGGGAGCTGTTTTTT
CASSRWGQGAGELFF